This T cell receptor (beta chain) is drawn from a study of control samples from healthy donors and cancer patients. Profiled with immunoSEQ multiplex PCR; TCRdb holds only in-frame clones, not every one. The repertoire has some 130,000 clones, 92% of them found once; the top ten carry 2% to 2.5%. Germline CDR1 and CDR2: WSHSY and SAAADI. This CDR3 region has 16 residues. With V trimmed by 3 bases and J by 2 bases, 4 bases remained unmatched. The clonotype was recovered from a woman aged 45-65 years in good health. The V call is TRBV10-2, the J call TRBJ2-2; 9 nucleotides agree with TRBD2. The sequencing sample was made of blood. The CDR3 loop is CASSELAGVNTGELFF. In DNA, the CDR3 is TGCGCCAGCAGTGAATTAGCGGGAGTAAACACCGGGGAGCTGTTTTTT.